This is a list of T cell receptor beta chains from one sample in a study of blood T cell repertoires in COVID-19. Some clones are missing from TCRdb's copy, which holds only in-frame ones; the method was immunoSEQ multiplex PCR. Found here are 120,000 or so clones, approximately 90% of them singletons; the top ten hold 7.7%. The specimen sequenced was peripheral blood. The receptor source for this set is a human donor in a cohort sampled during active COVID-19. Each CDR3 is given with its conserved first and last residue. A D gene is named only where the DNA matches it firmly. The size field is filled for only some rows; it gives once, few, many or a size class.

abundance	d_gene	v_gene	j_gene	CDR3nt	CDR3aa
once	-	TRBV11-3	TRBJ1-1	TGTGCCAGCAGCTTAGTTGGGACAATGAATGAAGCTTTCTTT	CASSLVGTMNEAFF
-	TRBD2	TRBV19	TRBJ2-5	TGTGCCAGTACCCAGGGGGGACTAGCGGGGGAGCTCCAAGAGACCCAGTACTTC	CASTQGGLAGELQETQYF
-	-	TRBV24-1	TRBJ2-1	TGTGCCACCAGTTACACCGCATACAATGAGCAGTTCTTC	CATSYTAYNEQFF
once	TRBD2	TRBV6-1	TRBJ2-5	TGTGCCAGCAGCCTAGCGGGAGGAGAGACCCAGTACTTC	CASSLAGGETQYF
-	TRBD1	TRBV5-5	TRBJ2-7	TGTGCCAGCAGCTTGTCGACAGGGGGCCCTCCCCTCTACGAGCAGTACTTC	CASSLSTGGPPLYEQYF
few	-	TRBV7-3	TRBJ1-1	TGTGCCAGCAGCTTACAGTTCAACACTGAAGCTTTCTTT	CASSLQFNTEAFF
-	-	TRBV12-5	TRBJ2-3	TGTGCTAGTGGTTTGGTACGTAGCGAGGGAGATACGCAGTATTTT	CASGLVRSEGDTQYF
-	-	TRBV4-1	TRBJ1-1	TGCGCCAGCAGCCCCCCGTTCCATGGGCGGAACACTGAAGCTTTCTTT	CASSPPFHGRNTEAFF
-	TRBD1	TRBV25-1	TRBJ2-4	TGTGCCAGCAGTAACACAGGGGTCTCCAAAAACATTCAGTACTTC	CASSNTGVSKNIQYF
once	-	TRBV11-3	TRBJ2-2	TGTGCCAGCAGCCCCTGGAATCCTGCGGGCGGGGAGCTGTTTTTT	CASSPWNPAGGELFF
-	-	TRBV24-1	TRBJ2-3	TGTGCCACCAGTGATTTAGGCTTTTGGAGGGGAGATACTAGCACAGATACGCAGTATTTT	CATSDLGFWRGDTSTDTQYF
-	TRBD2	TRBV19	TRBJ2-5	TGTGCCAGTAGTAGACCTAGCGGGGGTCAAGAGACCCAGTACTTC	CASSRPSGGQETQYF
-	TRBD2	TRBV5-8	TRBJ2-7	TGTGCCAGCAGGCATAGGGGAGGGAGCGGCGAGCAGTACTTC	CASRHRGGSGEQYF
-	-	TRBV4-1	TRBJ2-5	TGCGCCAGCAGCCGGGGGAGGTCCCAAGAGACCCAGTACTTC	CASSRGRSQETQYF
-	TRBD2	TRBV7-2	TRBJ2-1	TGTGCCAGCAGCTTAGACCCTATAGCGGGCCGGGGAAATGAGCAGTTCTTC	CASSLDPIAGRGNEQFF
-	TRBD1	TRBV10-2	TRBJ2-7	TGCGCCAGCAGTGAGTCAGGGGGCAGGATTCGCGAGCAGTACTTC	CASSESGGRIREQYF
-	TRBD1	TRBV27	TRBJ2-7	TGTGCCAGCAGTTTAAGACAGGGGGGCTCCTACGAGCAGTACTTC	CASSLRQGGSYEQYF
-	-	TRBV6-5	TRBJ2-4	TGTGCCAGCACGGACAGTGGGAACATTCAGTACTTC	CASTDSGNIQYF
-	-	TRBV11-2	TRBJ2-3	TGTGCCAGCAGCTCATCCGGACTTCGCACAGATACGCAGTATTTT	CASSSSGLRTDTQYF
once	-	TRBV10-2	TRBJ2-5	TGCGCCAGCTCCCAACCAGCCTTAGCCCAAGAGACCCAGTACTTC	CASSQPALAQETQYF
-	TRBD1	TRBV3-1/TRBV3-2	TRBJ1-2	TGTGCCAGCAGCCAAGTCGACAGGGGATCCCCTAATGGCTACACCTTC	CASSQVDRGSPNGYTF
-	TRBD2	TRBV27	TRBJ2-7	TGTGCCAGCAGGAACCTAGCGGGAACCTACGAGCAGTACTTC	CASRNLAGTYEQYF
-	-	TRBV18	TRBJ1-2	TGTGCCAGCTCACCACCGGAGGGAGTACATGGCTACACCTTC	CASSPPEGVHGYTF
once	-	TRBV7-9	TRBJ1-2	TGTGCCAGCAGCCGAGCTAACTATGGCTACACCTTC	CASSRANYGYTF
few	-	TRBV5-6	TRBJ1-4	TGTGCCAGCAGCTTCAAACAGACTAATGAAAAACTGTTTTTT	CASSFKQTNEKLFF
-	-	TRBV11-2	TRBJ2-2	TGTGCCAGCAGCTTAGATAGGGGTCTTGGCACCGGGGAGCTGTTTTTT	CASSLDRGLGTGELFF
-	-	TRBV9	TRBJ1-2	TGTGCCAGCAGCGTAGAACAGGGTATCTATGGCTACACCTTC	CASSVEQGIYGYTF
-	-	TRBV19	TRBJ1-5	TGTGCCAGTAGTTGGGGCATGAATCAGCCCCAGCATTTT	CASSWGMNQPQHF
-	TRBD1	TRBV29-1	TRBJ2-2	TGCAGCGTTGTTACAGGGGATGGCGGGGAGCTGTTTTTT	CSVVTGDGGELFF
-	-	TRBV9	TRBJ2-7	TGTGCCAGCAGCGTAGCACAGGGTACCTACGAGCAGTACTTC	CASSVAQGTYEQYF
-	-	TRBV4-2	TRBJ1-1	TGTGCCAGCAGCGCCCGGGACACGAACACTGAAGCTTTCTTT	CASSARDTNTEAFF
once	-	TRBV27	TRBJ1-6	TGTGCCAGCAGTTATGGCAGGGTGGGATCACCCCTCCACTTT	CASSYGRVGSPLHF
-	-	TRBV5-1	TRBJ1-6	TGCGCCAGCAGCTTGGCCCCAGGGATAACTTCACCCCTCCACTTT	CASSLAPGITSPLHF
-	TRBD1	TRBV5-1	TRBJ2-1	TGCGCCAGCAGCTTGGATGGACAGGGATCCTACAATGAGCAGTTCTTC	CASSLDGQGSYNEQFF
many	TRBD2	TRBV12-5	TRBJ2-2	TGTGCTAGTATGGCTAGCGGGAGGGCCTCGGTCGGGGAGCTGTTTTTT	CASMASGRASVGELFF
-	TRBD1	TRBV6-6	TRBJ2-7	TGTGCCAGCAGTTACTGGGACAGGGGCACCTACGAGCAGTACTTC	CASSYWDRGTYEQYF
-	TRBD2	TRBV19	TRBJ2-5	TGTGCCAGTAGTATCCGAGGACTAGCGGGATCGGTAGAGACCCAGTACTTC	CASSIRGLAGSVETQYF
-	TRBD2	TRBV6-5	TRBJ2-7	TGTGCCAGCAGAATAGCGGGTAGTCTCTACGAGCAGTACTTC	CASRIAGSLYEQYF
-	-	TRBV30	TRBJ1-2	TGTGCCTGGAGATCACTCGCGAGAAGGGGTGAGAACACCTTC	CAWRSLARRGENTF
-	-	TRBV14	TRBJ1-1	TGTGCCAGCAGCCAAGTCCGGACTGCTTGGGGCACTGAAGCTTTCTTT	CASSQVRTAWGTEAFF
-	TRBD2	TRBV10-3	TRBJ2-3	TGTGCCATCAATGCGGCTAGCGGGGGCCTTAGCACAGATACGCAGTATTTT	CAINAASGGLSTDTQYF
-	-	TRBV7-2	TRBJ2-5	TGTGCCAGCAGCTTCCGAGGGTTGGGGCAAGAGACCCAGTACTTC	CASSFRGLGQETQYF
-	TRBD2	TRBV13	TRBJ2-7	TGTGCCAGCAGCTTAAATCCTAGCGGGAGGGTTTGGCCCCACGAGCAGTACTTC	CASSLNPSGRVWPHEQYF
few	-	TRBV25-1	TRBJ1-2	TGTGCCAGCAGTGAATGGAGCTATGGCTACACCTTC	CASSEWSYGYTF
few	-	TRBV5-1	TRBJ1-6	TGCGCCAGCAGCTTGGTGAATGGCCCGGGGAATTCACCCCTCCACTTT	CASSLVNGPGNSPLHF
few	-	TRBV29-1	TRBJ1-3	TGCAGCGTGGGGAGGGATGACGGGAAGTCCATATATTTT	CSVGRDDGKSIYF
-	-	TRBV5-4	TRBJ1-4	TGTGCCAGCAGCTTGGGGATGGGGCACGAAAAACTGTTTTTT	CASSLGMGHEKLFF
-	TRBD1	TRBV6-5	TRBJ1-2	TGTGCCAGCAGAAAGGACAGGGCTTCCTATGGCTACACCTTC	CASRKDRASYGYTF
-	-	TRBV7-6	TRBJ2-7	TGTGCCAGCAGCCCTGACAGTTACCGATTCTACGAGCAGTACTTC	CASSPDSYRFYEQYF
-	TRBD1	TRBV28	TRBJ2-3	TGTGCCAGCAGTACTTGGGACAGGGGCACAGATACGCAGTATTTT	CASSTWDRGTDTQYF
-	TRBD2	TRBV24-1	TRBJ2-3	TGTGCCACCAGTGATTTGCGTCGGGAGGGCCGGGATACGCAGTATTTT	CATSDLRREGRDTQYF
-	-	TRBV12-3/TRBV12-4	TRBJ1-1	TGTGCCAGCAGCCCGCGGGAGGGCTCTGAAGCTTTCTTT	CASSPREGSEAFF
-	TRBD1	TRBV18	TRBJ1-1	TGTGCCAGCTCACCTCGAGGATTGGGACAGGGGGCAACTGAAGCTTTCTTT	CASSPRGLGQGATEAFF
-	-	TRBV5-1	TRBJ1-1	TGCGCCAGCAGCTTGGCAGGGTTGGAGACCGGCGCTGAAGCTTTCTTT	CASSLAGLETGAEAFF
-	-	TRBV3-1/TRBV3-2	TRBJ1-5	TGTGCCAGCAGCCCCCACAGGGCCAATCAGCCCCAGCATTTT	CASSPHRANQPQHF
-	-	TRBV11-2	TRBJ2-7	TGTGCCAGCAGCTTAGATCGTGGCAGTTCCATCCACGAGCAGTACTTC	CASSLDRGSSIHEQYF
-	-	TRBV12-5	TRBJ1-1	TGTGCTAGTGGTTGGGAGCCTAACACTGAAGCTTTCTTT	CASGWEPNTEAFF